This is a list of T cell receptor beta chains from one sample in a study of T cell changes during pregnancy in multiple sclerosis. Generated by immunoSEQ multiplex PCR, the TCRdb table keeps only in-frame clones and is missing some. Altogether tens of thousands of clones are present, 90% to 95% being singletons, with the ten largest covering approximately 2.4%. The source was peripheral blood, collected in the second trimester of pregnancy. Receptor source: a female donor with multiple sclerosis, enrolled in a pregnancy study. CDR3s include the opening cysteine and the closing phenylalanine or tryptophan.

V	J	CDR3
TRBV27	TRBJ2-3	CASSPPWAITDTQYF
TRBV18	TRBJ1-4	CASSNSQGAGEKLFF
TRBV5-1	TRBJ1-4	CASSLAPGTANEKLFF
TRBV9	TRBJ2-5	CASSVTSGGAAAQYF
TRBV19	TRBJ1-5	CASSIFSGLSNQPQHF
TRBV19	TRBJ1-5	CASSSDRVGNQPQHF
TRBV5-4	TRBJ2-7	CASSGRQGTNEQYF
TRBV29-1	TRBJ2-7	CSVSGGTSGSYEQYF
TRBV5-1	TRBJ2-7	CASFTGGSGGIYEQYF
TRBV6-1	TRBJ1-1	CASTRSAEDTEAFF
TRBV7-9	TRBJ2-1	CASSSPPGSARYNEQFF
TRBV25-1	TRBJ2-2	CASALNKNTGELFF
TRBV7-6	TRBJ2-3	CASSRATRADTQYF
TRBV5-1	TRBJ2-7	CASSLEGLETYEQYF
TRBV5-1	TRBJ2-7	CASSAAGTSTYYEQYF
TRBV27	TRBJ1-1	CASRGQGNTEAFF
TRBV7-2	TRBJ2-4	CASSLSSGGAKNIQYF
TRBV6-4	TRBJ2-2	CASSDLGGTGELFF
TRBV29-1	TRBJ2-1	CSVETGGDEQFF
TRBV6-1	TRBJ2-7	CASSEVWTGFYEQYF
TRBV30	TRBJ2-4	CAWSLASVQYF
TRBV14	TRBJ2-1	CASSGAVSGGPSFF
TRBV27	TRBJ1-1	CASSNLPGQGPVSAFEAFF
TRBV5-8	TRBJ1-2	CASSRGQEGYGYTF
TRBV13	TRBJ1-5	CASSSRTEFNQPQHF
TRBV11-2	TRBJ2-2	CASSSTGTSTGELFF
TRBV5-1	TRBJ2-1	CASSPDWGTYNEQFF
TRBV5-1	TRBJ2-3	CASYHGTSTDTQYF
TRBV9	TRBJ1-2	CASSVDRDLNYGYTF
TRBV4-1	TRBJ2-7	CASSLISGTDYEQYF
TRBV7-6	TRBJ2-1	CASSPAQTGYNEQFF